This record covers a single T cell receptor (beta chain). The data originate from a study of early T cells in non-severe SARS-CoV-2 infection. TCRdb itself ran the 5' RACE reads through MiXCR, one entry per CDR3 protein. This repertoire shows more than 75,000 distinct CDR3 sequences, 14% found once; its top ten account for roughly 6.5%. With 6 bases clipped from V and 4 bases from J, the junction kept 14 bases outside the gene matches. The CDR3 has 16 amino acids. Per germline, CDR1 MNHEY and CDR2 SVGEGT. This chain joins TRBV6-2 or TRBV6-3 and TRBJ2-7; 8 bases line up with TRBD2. Sample: whole blood. The receptor was derived from an adult who was a healthcare worker with PCR-confirmed SARS-CoV-2 infection or an uninfected control (not recorded which). CDR3 sequence reads: CASRETASGGPYEQYF. CDR3 DNA sequence: TGTGCCAGCAGGGAGACTGCAAGCGGGGGCCCGTACGAGCAGTACTTC.